The 25 T cell receptor beta chains reported below all come from one sample, sequenced in a study of T cells and copy number aberrations in small-cell lung cancer (dated by TCRdb to the early 2020s). The library came from the immunoSEQ multiplex PCR assay. TCRdb carries this immuneACCESS record with in-frame sequences only. Its versions omit some clonotypes, under half of them owing to an unresolved V gene in the studies checked, with the rest unexplained. The sample table records more than 1,500 clones; about four fifths of these occur just once. Around 6.8% of the sample lies in the top ten. The sequenced material came from normal tissue next to the tumor. Every receptor here comes from a man in his sixties with small cell lung cancer.

The rearrangement joins TRBV19 to TRBJ2-7, with D possibly TRBD2 on 6 matching bases. The germline V gene has CDR1 LNHDA and CDR2 SQIVND (reference sequence). This CDR3 region has 16 residues. V was cut by 3 bases and J by 5 bases, with 20 bases left in between. CDR3 nucleotide sequence: TGTGCCAGTAGTATTAATGCAGTCCCGGGAGAAAACGAGCAGTACTTC. It specifies CASSINAVPGENEQYF.

The chain couples TRBV9 to TRBJ1-1; 7 bases line up with TRBD1. Losses at the gene ends were 3 bases for V and 3 bases for J; bases not matched to a gene: 11. The CDR3 length is 16 residues. Germline V lookup: CDR1 SGDLS, CDR2 YYNGEE. The CDR3 DNA reads TGTGCCAGCAGCGGACGACAGGGAGTACAGGACACTGAAGCTTTCTTT. It codes for CASSGRQGVQDTEAFF.

In the case of this clone: An end of the junction differs from the germline gene, which may be a read error. This chain links TRBV2 with TRBJ1-2, with 8 bases aligning to TRBD1. Per the germline V gene, CDR1 is SNHLY and CDR2 is FYNNEI. The CDR3 has 13 amino acids. CDR3 bases: TGTGCCAGCAGTGAACAGGGGGCCGGGCCGTGCTACTTC. This translates into CASSEQGAGPCYF.

The chain's CDR3 is CASSYVSDTQYF. CDR3 bases: TGTGCCAGCAGCTATGTTTCAGATACGCAGTATTTT. The chain joins TRBV9 to TRBJ2-3; D gene ambiguous. Germline lookup yields CDR1 SGDLS and CDR2 YYNGEE. There are 12 residues in the CDR3. V lost 4 bases and J lost 4, with 7 bases in between.

The chain employs TRBV29-1 and TRBJ1-1; the D gene is possibly TRBD1 (5 bases). The CDR3 runs 10 residues. With 3 bases removed from V and 9 bases from J, the gap between germline ends came to 8 bases. In germline, CDR1 is SQVTM, CDR2 ANQGSEA. The CDR3 nucleotides read TGCAGCGTTGACGCGGGACAAGCTTTCTTT. Encoded protein: CSVDAGQAFF.

The V and J genes are TRBV14 and TRBJ2-7; D is ambiguous. Germline CDR1 is SGHDN and CDR2 is FVKESK. V was pared by 4 bases and J by 3 bases, with 19 bases between. The CDR3 is 16 amino acids. CDR3 region: CASSRYTSLYNYEQYF. The CDR3 DNA is TGTGCCAGCAGCCGGTATACGTCCCTTTATAACTACGAGCAGTACTTC.

The V call is TRBV28, the J call TRBJ2-7; maybe TRBD1 (5 bases). This CDR3 has 14 amino acids. Germline V gene lookup returns CDR1 MDHEN and CDR2 SYDVKM. Deletions cut 3 bases from V and 5 bases from J, with 14 bases between. CDR3 DNA sequence: TGTGCCAGCAGTTTCGAAGGCAGGGTCCACGAGCAGTACTTC. Translated, it gives CASSFEGRVHEQYF.

This clone has a handful of counts. The chain combines TRBV29-1 with TRBJ1-2, with 9 bases fitting TRBD1. The CDR3 length is 15 residues. The junction had 13 bases not matched to a gene; V was cut back by 6 bases and J by 5 bases. Germline CDR1 SQVTM, CDR2 ANQGSEA. The CDR3 region has the DNA TGCAGCGTGGCCGGACAGGGGAGTAGGAGGTATGGCTACACCTTC. It specifies CSVAGQGSRRYGYTF.

The chain uses TRBV29-1 and TRBJ1-3; D remains ambiguous. Trimming pared 2 bases from V and 3 bases from J, leaving 5 bases between. The germline CDR1 and CDR2 sequences are SQVTM and ANQGSEA. The length of the CDR3 is 12 residues. CDR3 in amino acids: CSVESGGNTIYF. The CDR3, as DNA: TGCAGCGTTGAATCTGGTGGAAACACCATATATTTT. Filled out from reference TRBV29-1 and TRBJ1-3, the complete variable domain reads SAVISQKPSRDICQRGTSLTIQCQVDSQVTMMFWYRQQPGQSLTLIATANQGSEATYESGFVIDKFPISRPNLTFSTLTVSNMSPEDSSIYLCSVESGGNTIYFGEGSWLTVV.

This rearrangement joins TRBV19 to TRBJ1-5; no definite D call. Trimming pared 3 bases from V and 5 bases from J, leaving 11 bases between. This CDR3 has 14 residues. Germline CDR1 LNHDA, CDR2 SQIVND (reference sequence). CDR3 bases: TGTGCCAGTAGTATCGGGGTGTACGATCAGCCCCAGCATTTT. Protein sequence: CASSIGVYDQPQHF.

The chain has TRBV5-5 and TRBJ1-2; the D gene is possibly TRBD1 (6 bases). CDR3 length: 14 residues. The V end lost 3 bases, the J end lost 6 bases, and 15 bases lay between the germline ends. Germline lookup yields CDR1 SGHKS and CDR2 YYEKEE (reference sequence). CDR3 amino acids: CASSWDISGNGYTF. CDR3 DNA sequence: TGTGCCAGCAGCTGGGACATCTCCGGGAATGGCTACACCTTC.

V and J are TRBV6-5 and TRBJ2-3; 7 nucleotides match TRBD2. The CDR3 is 16 residues long. V was pared by 3 bases and J by 1 base, with 7 bases of the junction left unmatched. In germline, CDR1 is MNHEY, CDR2 SVGAGI. CDR3 in DNA: TGTGCCAGCAGTTATGCGGGGGACCGTGGCACAGATACGCAGTATTTT. Translation gives CASSYAGDRGTDTQYF.

This clone has only one observation. The genes are TRBV6-5 and TRBJ2-5; TRBD2 matches at 7 bases. Germline V gene lookup returns CDR1 MNHEY and CDR2 SVGAGI. The V segment lost 5 bases and the J segment 11 bases; nucleotides outside the gene matches: 8. This CDR3 has 12 residues. The CDR3 DNA reads as TGTGCCAGCAGTCCTAGCGGAGGGGAGCAGTACTTC. The encoded protein is CASSPSGGEQYF.

The genes are TRBV7-2 and TRBJ2-3; 7 nucleotides align to TRBD2. After removal of 5 bases from V and 2 bases from J, the junction contained 10 bases not matched to a gene. The CDR3 covers 16 residues. Germline-derived CDR1 and CDR2 are SGHTA and FQGNSA. The CDR3 DNA sequence: TGTGCCAGCAGCCGAACCGGGACTACCCCCACAGATACGCAGTATTTT. Its translation is CASSRTGTTPTDTQYF.

V usage is TRBV5-1 and J usage is TRBJ1-2; D unresolved. V lost 1 base, J lost 2 bases, and 6 bases lay in between. The CDR3 sequence is 13 residues long. Germline loops: CDR1 SGHRS, CDR2 YFSETQ. CDR3 amino acids: CASSLSLNYGYTF. The CDR3 DNA follows: TGCGCCAGCAGCTTGTCATTGAACTATGGCTACACCTTC.

This chain uses TRBV5-1 with TRBJ1-6, with TRBD1 matching 7 bases. The CDR3 extends over 16 amino acids. The V gene end was trimmed by 0 bases and the J gene end by 5 bases; junction bases not matched to a gene: 5. Germline CDR1 SGHRS, CDR2 YFSETQ. CDR3 coding DNA: TGCGCCAGCAGCTTGGCCCCCGGGACAGATAATTCACCCCTCCACTTT. It is translated as CASSLAPGTDNSPLHF.

Remarks on this clone: An end of the junction differs from the germline gene, which may be a read error. The chain is built from TRBV28 and TRBJ2-7; D is unresolved. Looked up from germline, CDR1 is MDHEN and CDR2 is SYDVKM. CDR3 length: 13 amino acids. The CDR3, as DNA: TGTGCCAGCAAGCCGGGTCAGACTTACGAGCGGTACTTC. Its protein is CASKPGQTYERYF.

This rearrangement joins TRBV30 to TRBJ1-6, with a weak D call TRBD1 (6 bases). The germline V gene has CDR1 GTSNPN and CDR2 SVGIG (reference sequence). The CDR3 has 14 residues. V lost 2 bases, J lost 5 bases, and 10 bases lay in between. This CDR3 reads CAWSPPGDNSPLHF. The CDR3 DNA is TGTGCCTGGAGTCCCCCAGGGGATAATTCACCCCTCCACTTT.

The chain employs TRBV30 and TRBJ1-2; D is undetermined. Trimming removed 0 bases at V and 4 bases at J, with 15 bases between. Germline V gene lookup returns CDR1 GTSNPN and CDR2 SVGIG (reference sequence). CDR3 size: 15 residues. The CDR3 protein is CAWSVVTSNFYGYTF. Here the CDR3 DNA reads TGTGCCTGGAGTGTTGTGACCTCTAATTTCTATGGCTACACCTTC.

V and J are TRBV7-9 and TRBJ1-5; D is unresolved. The germline V gene encodes CDR1 SEHNR and CDR2 FQNEAQ (reference sequence). The CDR3 has 16 amino acids. Trimming shortened V by 4 bases and J by 4 bases, and 17 bases separated the two germline ends. CDR3 residues: CASSSGSTMRNQPQHF. The CDR3 DNA reads TGTGCCAGCAGCTCTGGATCCACCATGAGGAATCAGCCCCAGCATTTT.

This CDR3 is CASNQPRGHLYNEQFF. DNA of the CDR3: TGTGCCAGCAACCAACCCCGGGGACACCTCTACAATGAGCAGTTCTTC. V usage is TRBV11-2 and J usage is TRBJ2-1, with TRBD1 as a possible D gene (6 bases). The germline V and J ends were trimmed by 7 bases and 3 bases, with 19 bases remaining between them. Germline CDR1 reads SGHAT; CDR2 reads FQNNGV. The length of the CDR3 is 16 residues.

The chain couples TRBV30 to TRBJ1-2, with no clear D. Trimming took 2 bases from V and 2 from J, leaving 18 bases between them. CDR1 and CDR2 (germline): GTSNPN, SVGIG (reference sequence). The CDR3 length is 16 residues. CDR3 bases: TGTGCCTGGAGTACCGGATATTTAACAGAAAACTATGGCTACACCTTC. This gives the protein CAWSTGYLTENYGYTF.

V is TRBV29-1 and J is TRBJ2-7; D gene unclear. Germline lookup yields CDR1 SQVTM and CDR2 ANQGSEA. V lost 6 bases to trimming and J lost 4 bases, with 16 bases between them. CDR3 length: 13 amino acids. The CDR3: CSVLGLGDYEQYF. In DNA form, the CDR3 reads TGCAGCGTCCTCGGGCTAGGCGATTACGAGCAGTACTTC.

The chain couples TRBV4-2 to TRBJ2-7; no clear D gene. The CDR3 extends over 14 amino acids. Germline V CDR1 and CDR2: LGHNA, YNFKEQ. V was pared by 1 base and J by 4 bases, with 11 bases between. CDR3 region: CASSQAVQLYEQYF. The CDR3 coding sequence is TGTGCCAGCAGCCAAGCGGTTCAATTGTACGAGCAGTACTTC.

The chain combines TRBV21-1 with TRBJ1-5; TRBD1, the D gene given by the table, was not confirmed from the DNA. TRBV21-1 is deemed a pseudogene. The CDR3 has 16 residues. For the CDR3, the DNA is TGTGCCAGCAGCACGACAGGGAAATATAGCAATCAGCCCCAGCATTTT. This translates into CASSTTGKYSNQPQHF.